This T cell receptor beta chain came from a study of T-cell memory formation after mild COVID-19. Across the study: TCR clusters were mostly donor specific. Whole-study results and caveats: The second-wave clones peaking on day 37 were not confirmed as SARS-CoV-2-specific. Some clones that responded were present in memory (sampled pre-infection), which suggests cross-reactive memory joined.

The CDR3 consists of 13 residues. V was pared by 1 base and J by 12 bases, with 12 bases between. CDR1 is LGHDT and CDR2 is YNNKEL in the germline V gene (reference sequence). Each CDR3 protein gets one entry after TCRdb re-called the 5' RACE reads with MiXCR. The sample shows about 290,000 distinct CDR3 sequences, around a sixth of them seen only once. This clonotype was counted a few times. Its antigen remains unknown. This chain joins TRBV3-1 and TRBJ1-4; no clear D gene. The sample comprised PBMCs or a T cell subset sorted from them (not recorded which). This clonotype was sampled from a young man who had mild COVID-19 (a few samples of this study predate the infection). Cell type and time point are not known. CDR3 in DNA: TGTGCCAGCAGCCAAGCCCCCTTCCCGGAACTGTTTTTT. This gives the protein CASSQAPFPELFF.